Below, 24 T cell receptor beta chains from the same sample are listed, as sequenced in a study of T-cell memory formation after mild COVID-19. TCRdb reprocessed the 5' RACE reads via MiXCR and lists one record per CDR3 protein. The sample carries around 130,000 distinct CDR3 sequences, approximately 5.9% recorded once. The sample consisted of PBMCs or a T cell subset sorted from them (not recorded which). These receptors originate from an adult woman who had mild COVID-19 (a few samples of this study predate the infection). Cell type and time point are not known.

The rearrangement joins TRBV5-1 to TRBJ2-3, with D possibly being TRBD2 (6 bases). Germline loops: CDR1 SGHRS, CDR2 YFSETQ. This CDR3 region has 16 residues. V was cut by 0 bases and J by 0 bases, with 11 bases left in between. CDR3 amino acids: CASSLAGGRSTDTQYF. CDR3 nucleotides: TGCGCCAGCAGCTTGGCCGGGGGAAGGAGCACAGATACGCAGTATTTT.

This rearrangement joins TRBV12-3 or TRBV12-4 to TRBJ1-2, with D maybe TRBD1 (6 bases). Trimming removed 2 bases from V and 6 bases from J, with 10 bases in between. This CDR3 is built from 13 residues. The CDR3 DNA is TGTGCCAGCAGTTTACAGGGGAAGAATGGCTACACCTTC. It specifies CASSLQGKNGYTF.

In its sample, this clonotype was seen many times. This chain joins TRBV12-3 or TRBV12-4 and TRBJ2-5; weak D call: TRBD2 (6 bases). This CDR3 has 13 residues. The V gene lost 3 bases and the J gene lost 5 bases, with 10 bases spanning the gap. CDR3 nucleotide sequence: TGTGCCAGCAGTTTCGGGGGAGAGGAGACCCAGTACTTC. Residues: CASSFGGEETQYF.

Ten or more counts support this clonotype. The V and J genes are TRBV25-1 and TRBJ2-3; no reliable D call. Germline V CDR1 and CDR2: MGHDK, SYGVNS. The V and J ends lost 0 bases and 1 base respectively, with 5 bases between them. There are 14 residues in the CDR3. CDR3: CASSEYLGTDTQYF. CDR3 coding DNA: TGTGCCAGCAGTGAATATCTGGGCACAGATACGCAGTATTTT.

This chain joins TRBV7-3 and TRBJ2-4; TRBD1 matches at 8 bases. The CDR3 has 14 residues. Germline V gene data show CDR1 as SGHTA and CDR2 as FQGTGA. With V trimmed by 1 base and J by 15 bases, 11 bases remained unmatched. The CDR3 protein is CASSLKRDRIYRYF. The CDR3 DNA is TGTGCCAGCAGCTTAAAACGGGACAGGATCTATCGGTACTTC.

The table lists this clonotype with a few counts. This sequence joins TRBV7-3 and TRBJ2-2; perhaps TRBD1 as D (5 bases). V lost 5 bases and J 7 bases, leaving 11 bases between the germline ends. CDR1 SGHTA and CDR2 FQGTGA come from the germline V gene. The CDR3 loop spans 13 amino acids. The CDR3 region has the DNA TGTGCCAGCAGCCAAGACAGTTACGGGGAGCTGTTTTTT. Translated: CASSQDSYGELFF.

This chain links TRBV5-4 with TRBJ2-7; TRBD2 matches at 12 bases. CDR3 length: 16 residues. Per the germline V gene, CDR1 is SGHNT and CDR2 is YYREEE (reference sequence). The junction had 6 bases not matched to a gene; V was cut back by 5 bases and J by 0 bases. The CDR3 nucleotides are TGTGCCAGCAGTCATGCGACTAGCGGGAGCTCCTACGAGCAGTACTTC. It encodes CASSHATSGSSYEQYF.

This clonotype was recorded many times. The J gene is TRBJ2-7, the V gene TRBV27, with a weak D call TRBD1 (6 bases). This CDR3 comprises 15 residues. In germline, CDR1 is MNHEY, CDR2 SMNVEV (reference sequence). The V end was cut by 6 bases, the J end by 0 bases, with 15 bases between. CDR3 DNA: TGTGCCAGCAGCCAGACAGGCAGGAGCTCCTACGAGCAGTACTTC. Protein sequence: CASSQTGRSSYEQYF.

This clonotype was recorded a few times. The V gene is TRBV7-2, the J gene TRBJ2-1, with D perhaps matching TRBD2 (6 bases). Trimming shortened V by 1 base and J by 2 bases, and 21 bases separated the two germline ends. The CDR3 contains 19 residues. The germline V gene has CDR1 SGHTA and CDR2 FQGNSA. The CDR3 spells CASSLVRSGWRAAYNEQFF. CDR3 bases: TGTGCCAGCAGCTTAGTTAGAAGCGGTTGGAGGGCCGCCTACAATGAGCAGTTCTTC. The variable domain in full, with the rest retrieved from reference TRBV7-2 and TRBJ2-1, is GAGVSQSPSNKVTEKGKDVELRCDPISGHTALYWYRQSLGQGLEFLIYFQGNSAPDKSGLPSDRFSAERTGGSVSTLTIQRTQQEDSAVYLCASSLVRSGWRAAYNEQFFGPGTRLTVL.

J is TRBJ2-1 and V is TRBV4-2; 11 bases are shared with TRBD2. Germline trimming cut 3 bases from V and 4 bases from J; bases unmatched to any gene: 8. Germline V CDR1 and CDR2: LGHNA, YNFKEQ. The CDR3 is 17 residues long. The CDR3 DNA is TGTGCCAGCAGCCACCAACTAGCGGGAGCAAGTTACAATGAGCAGTTCTTC. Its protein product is CASSHQLAGASYNEQFF.

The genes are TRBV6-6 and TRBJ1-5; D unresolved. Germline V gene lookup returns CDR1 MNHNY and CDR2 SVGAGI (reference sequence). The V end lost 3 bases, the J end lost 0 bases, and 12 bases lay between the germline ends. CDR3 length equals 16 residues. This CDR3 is CASSYGPRGSNQPQHF. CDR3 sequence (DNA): TGTGCCAGCAGTTATGGTCCCCGGGGTAGCAATCAGCCCCAGCATTTT.

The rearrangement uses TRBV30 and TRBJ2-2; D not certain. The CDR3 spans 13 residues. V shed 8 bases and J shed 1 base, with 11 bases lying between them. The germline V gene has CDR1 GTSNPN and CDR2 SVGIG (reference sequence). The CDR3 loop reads CARVRLNTGELFF. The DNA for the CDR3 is TGTGCCAGAGTCAGGCTGAACACCGGGGAGCTGTTTTTT.

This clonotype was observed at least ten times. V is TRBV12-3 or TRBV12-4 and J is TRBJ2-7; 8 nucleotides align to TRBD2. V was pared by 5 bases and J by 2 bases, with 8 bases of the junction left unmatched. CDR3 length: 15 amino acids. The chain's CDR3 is CASSPGTGGAYEQYF. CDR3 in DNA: TGTGCCAGCAGTCCCGGGACGGGAGGGGCCTACGAGCAGTACTTC.

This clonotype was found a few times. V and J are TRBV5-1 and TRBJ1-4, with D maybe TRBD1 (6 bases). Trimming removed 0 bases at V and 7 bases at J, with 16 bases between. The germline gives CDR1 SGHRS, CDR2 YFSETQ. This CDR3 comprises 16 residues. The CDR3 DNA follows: TGCGCCAGCAGCTTGGATGCAGGGGATTGGGGTGAAAAACTGTTTTTT. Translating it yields CASSLDAGDWGEKLFF.

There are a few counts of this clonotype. The CDR3 region is CASSSNGLAEETQYF. The CDR3 DNA reads as TGCGCCAGCAGTTCTAATGGACTAGCGGAAGAGACCCAGTACTTC. The gene calls are TRBV5-1 and TRBJ2-5; 10 bases map to TRBD2. This CDR3 spans 15 amino acids. After removal of 5 bases from V and 3 bases from J, the junction contained 7 bases not matched to a gene. Germline V gives CDR1 SGHRS, CDR2 YFSETQ. Combining the CDR3 with reference TRBV5-1 and TRBJ2-5 gives the whole variable domain KAGVTQTPRYLIKTRGQQVTLSCSPISGHRSVSWYQQTPGQGLQFLFEYFSETQRNKGNFPGRFSGRQFSNSRSEMNVSTLELGDSALYLCASSSNGLAEETQYFGPGTRLLVL.

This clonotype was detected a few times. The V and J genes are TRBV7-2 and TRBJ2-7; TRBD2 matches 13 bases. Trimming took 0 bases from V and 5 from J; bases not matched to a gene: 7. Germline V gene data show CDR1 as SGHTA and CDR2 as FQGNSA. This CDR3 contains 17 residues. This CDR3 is CASSLAPGLAGVHEQYF. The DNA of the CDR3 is TGTGCCAGCAGCTTAGCGCCAGGACTAGCGGGAGTCCACGAGCAGTACTTC.

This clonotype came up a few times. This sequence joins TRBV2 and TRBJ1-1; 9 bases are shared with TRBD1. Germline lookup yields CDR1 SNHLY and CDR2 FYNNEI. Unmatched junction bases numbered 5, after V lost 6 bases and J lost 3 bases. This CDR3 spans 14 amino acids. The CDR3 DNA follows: TGTGCCAGCAGGAAAAGACAGGGGGACACTGAAGCTTTCTTT. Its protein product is CASRKRQGDTEAFF.

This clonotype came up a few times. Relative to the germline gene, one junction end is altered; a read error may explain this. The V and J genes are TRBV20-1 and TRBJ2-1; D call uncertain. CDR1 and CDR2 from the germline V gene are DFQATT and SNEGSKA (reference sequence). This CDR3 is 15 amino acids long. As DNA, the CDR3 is TGCAGTGCTGGAGATCCGGGCTTGGGGTACAATGAGCAGTTCTTC. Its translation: CSAGDPGLGYNEQFF.

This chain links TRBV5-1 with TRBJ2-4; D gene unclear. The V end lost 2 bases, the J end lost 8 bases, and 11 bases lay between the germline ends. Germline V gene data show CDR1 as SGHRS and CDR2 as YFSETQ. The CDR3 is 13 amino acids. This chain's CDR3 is CASSLRDSDIQYF. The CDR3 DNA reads TGCGCCAGCAGCTTAAGGGATTCGGACATTCAGTACTTC.

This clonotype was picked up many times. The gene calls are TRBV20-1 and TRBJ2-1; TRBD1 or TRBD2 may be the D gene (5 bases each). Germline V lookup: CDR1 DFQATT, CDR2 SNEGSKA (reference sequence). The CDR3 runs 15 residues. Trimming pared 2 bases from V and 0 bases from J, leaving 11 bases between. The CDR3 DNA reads TGCAGTGCTAGATCGGGGCCCAGCTCCTACAATGAGCAGTTCTTC. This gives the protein CSARSGPSSYNEQFF.

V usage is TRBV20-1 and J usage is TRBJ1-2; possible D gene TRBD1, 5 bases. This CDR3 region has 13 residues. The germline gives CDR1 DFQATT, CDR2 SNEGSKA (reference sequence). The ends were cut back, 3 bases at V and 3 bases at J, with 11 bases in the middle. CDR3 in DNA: TGCAGTGCTAGGGAGAGGGGATACTATGGCTACACCTTC. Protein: CSARERGYYGYTF.

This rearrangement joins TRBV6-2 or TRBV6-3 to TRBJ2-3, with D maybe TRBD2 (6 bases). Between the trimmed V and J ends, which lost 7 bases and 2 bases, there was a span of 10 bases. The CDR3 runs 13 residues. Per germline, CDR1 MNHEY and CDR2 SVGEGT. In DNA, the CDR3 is TGTGCCAGCATAAGGGACTCCACAGATACGCAGTATTTT. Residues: CASIRDSTDTQYF.

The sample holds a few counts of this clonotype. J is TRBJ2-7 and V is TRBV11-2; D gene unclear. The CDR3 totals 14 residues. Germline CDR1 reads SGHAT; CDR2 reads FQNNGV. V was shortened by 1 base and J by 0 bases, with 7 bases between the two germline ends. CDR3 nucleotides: TGTGCCAGCAGCTTAGGGACGTCCTCCTACGAGCAGTACTTC. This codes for CASSLGTSSYEQYF.

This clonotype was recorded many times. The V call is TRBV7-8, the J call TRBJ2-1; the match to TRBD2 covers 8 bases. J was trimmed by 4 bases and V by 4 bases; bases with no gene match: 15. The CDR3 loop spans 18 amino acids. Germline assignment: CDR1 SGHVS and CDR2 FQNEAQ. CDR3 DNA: TGTGCCAGCAGCTCCTATGGGGGGACACTAGCGGTGTACAATGAGCAGTTCTTC. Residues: CASSSYGGTLAVYNEQFF.